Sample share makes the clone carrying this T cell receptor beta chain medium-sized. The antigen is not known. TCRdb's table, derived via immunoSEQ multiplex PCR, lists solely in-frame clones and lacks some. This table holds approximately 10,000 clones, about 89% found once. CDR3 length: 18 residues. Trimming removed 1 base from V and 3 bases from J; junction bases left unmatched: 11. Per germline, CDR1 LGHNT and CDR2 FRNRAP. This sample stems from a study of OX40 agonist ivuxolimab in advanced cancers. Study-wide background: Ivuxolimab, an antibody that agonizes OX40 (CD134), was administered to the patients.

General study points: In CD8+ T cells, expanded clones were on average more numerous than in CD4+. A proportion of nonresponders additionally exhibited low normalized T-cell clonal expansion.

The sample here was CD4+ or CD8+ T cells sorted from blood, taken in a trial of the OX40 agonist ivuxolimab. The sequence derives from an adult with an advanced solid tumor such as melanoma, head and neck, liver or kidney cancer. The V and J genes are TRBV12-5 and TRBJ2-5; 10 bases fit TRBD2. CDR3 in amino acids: CASGLALAGVSLEETQYF. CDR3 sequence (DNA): TGTGCTAGTGGTTTGGCGCTAGCGGGAGTATCCTTGGAAGAGACCCAGTACTTC.